The entry that follows covers one TCR beta chain sequence. The antigen remains undetermined. The data belong to a study of CD8+ T cells in alopecia areata. Background on the study: In an open-label trial, patients got 5 to 10 mg tofacitinib twice daily.

In each case, RNA was isolated and then reverse transcribed into cDNA as the sequencing template. Profiling relied on immunoSEQ multiplex PCR, and the TCRdb table lists in-frame clones only, not all of them. The sample yields about 160,000 clones, 65% seen once. The treatment: oral pan-JAK inhibitor, 5-10 mg twice daily. Peripheral blood, together with lesional scalp punch biopsies, was collected from alopecia areata patients. Germline CDR1 WSHSY, CDR2 SAAADI. Trimming stripped 8 bases from V and 1 base from J, with 11 bases between. The CDR3 spans 13 residues. Study-wide results and caveats: Affected lesional scalp, above all in alopecia totalis/universalis, was more clonal than normal scalp.

The TCR was taken from a human donor with alopecia areata. V and J are TRBV10-2 and TRBJ2-5; D unresolved. The specimen comprised CD4+ T cells sorted from blood, sampled at week 4, from a patient treated with tofacitinib. The CDR3 sequence: CASRPTIQETQYF. CDR3 sequence (DNA): TGCGCCAGCCGACCGACCATCCAAGAGACCCAGTACTTC.